This T cell receptor beta chain was sequenced for a study of early stage breast cancer tumors. Study at large: Of 15 to 20 invasive breast tumors, more than nine were hormone receptor-positive, HER2-negative. Study-wide results and limits: Enriched TCRB sequences shared across patients were mostly commonly generated sequences. Blood repertoires resembled normal breast more than tumor. Compared with adjacent normal breast tissue, tumors showed roughly 2.5-fold greater T cell density and higher clonality.

In the case of this clone: Its target is unknown.

V was trimmed by 3 bases and J by 0 bases, leaving 2 bases between them. The germline CDR1 and CDR2 sequences are MNHNS and SASEGT. The CDR3 totals 13 residues. Data came from immunoSEQ multiplex PCR; TCRdb stores just in-frame clones and leaves some out. The repertoire holds more than 55,000 clones, about 83% seen once, with roughly 3.4% in the top ten. The sample comprised blood. The gene calls are TRBV6-1 and TRBJ2-2; no clear D gene. The TCR was taken from a person under 45 with breast cancer. The CDR3 reads CASSDPNTGELFF. CDR3 coding DNA: TGTGCCAGCAGTGACCCGAACACCGGGGAGCTGTTTTTT.